These 3 T cell receptor beta chains were all obtained from the same sample, sequenced in a study of cytomegalovirus exposure and HLA in healthy donors. The PCR made use of 60 Vbeta and 13 Jbeta primers. Libraries were prepared by immunoSEQ multiplex PCR; TCRdb keeps only in-frame clonotypes and omits some of them. This sample carries 150,000 to 180,000 clones, over 75% of them seen once, and the ten largest clones take 5.5% to 6.5%. The sequenced sample was PBMCs. The receptor set was obtained from a middle-aged woman in good health and CMV-seropositive.

The genes are TRBV6-5 and TRBJ2-7, with D maybe TRBD2 (5 bases). Per the germline V gene, CDR1 is MNHEY and CDR2 is SVGAGI. The V and J ends lost 2 bases and 3 bases respectively, with 11 bases between them. The length of the CDR3 is 14 residues. Here the CDR3 reads CASSYERKNYEQYF. The CDR3 nucleotides are TGTGCCAGCAGTTACGAGCGGAAAAACTACGAGCAGTACTTC.

The chain is built from TRBV5-1 and TRBJ2-2; 9 bases are a match to TRBD2. Germline CDR1 and CDR2: SGHRS and YFSETQ. V dropped 2 bases and J dropped 4; count of bases not matched to a gene: 6. This CDR3 comprises 16 residues. CDR3 sequence reads: CASSLNSGSSTGELFF. In nucleotides, the CDR3 is TGCGCCAGCAGCTTAAATAGCGGGAGTAGCACCGGGGAGCTGTTTTTT.

This chain uses TRBV5-6 with TRBJ1-5; a possible D gene is TRBD1 (6 bases). Germline values: CDR1 SGHDT, CDR2 YYEEEE. The germline V and J ends were trimmed by 2 bases and 2 bases, with 11 bases remaining between them. The CDR3 loop spans 15 amino acids. The CDR3 bases are TGTGCCAGCAGCTTAGGGGGAATGGGCAATCAGCCCCAGCATTTT. This encodes CASSLGGMGNQPQHF. Complete variable domain (other parts from reference TRBV5-6 and TRBJ1-5): DAGVTQSPTHLIKTRGQQVTLRCSPKSGHDTVSWYQQALGQGPQFIFQYYEEEERQRGNFPDRFSGHQFPNYSSELNVNALLLGDSALYLCASSLGGMGNQPQHFGDGTRLSIL.